Presented here are 24 T cell receptor beta chains from one specimen sequenced in a study of CD8 T cells in Susac syndrome. After extraction with the RNeasy kit, roughly 0.5 to 1 ug of the RNA was reverse transcribed using random hexamers. One entry per CDR3 protein, called by TCRdb with MiXCR from the immunoSEQ multiplex PCR reads. The data contain 80,000 to 90,000 distinct CDR3 sequences, approximately 95% of them singletons. The sample comprised CD8+ T cells from PBMCs. Receptors were obtained from a human donor with Susac syndrome.

The chain joins TRBV20-1 to TRBJ1-2; D gene ambiguous. V shed 6 bases and J shed 3 bases, with 14 bases lying between them. This CDR3 has 13 residues. Germline V gene data show CDR1 as DFQATT and CDR2 as SNEGSKA (reference sequence). The CDR3 DNA follows: TGCAGTGCCCCTATGTCGGATTACTATGGCTACACCTTC. Translated, it gives CSAPMSDYYGYTF.

V gene TRBV7-2 combines with J gene TRBJ2-7, with D unresolved. The germline V gene encodes CDR1 SGHTA and CDR2 FQGNSA. V was clipped by 7 bases and J by 7 bases, with 17 bases between them. This CDR3 region has 13 residues. Written as DNA, the CDR3 is TGTGCCAGCACATGGAGCGATGGTAATGAGCAGTACTTC. Translating it yields CASTWSDGNEQYF.

This chain connects TRBV6-2 or TRBV6-3 to TRBJ2-2; TRBD2 matches at 8 bases. The CDR3 is 16 residues long. The germline V gene has CDR1 MNHEY and CDR2 SVGEGT. V lost 6 bases, J lost 4 bases, and 10 bases stayed unmatched. CDR3 DNA sequence: TGTGCCAGCAGCCTACTTCTAGCGGGTGCCACCGGGGAGCTGTTTTTT. This codes for CASSLLLAGATGELFF.

V gene TRBV9 combines with J gene TRBJ1-1; D is ambiguous. Trimming left V 3 bases short and J 0 bases short, with 12 bases between. CDR3 length equals 15 residues. Germline loops: CDR1 SGDLS, CDR2 YYNGEE. CDR3 protein: CASSAGGGMNTEAFF. Here the CDR3 DNA reads TGTGCCAGCAGCGCGGGAGGCGGTATGAACACTGAAGCTTTCTTT. Full variable domain (outside the CDR3, taken from reference TRBV9 and TRBJ1-1): DSGVTQTPKHLITATGQRVTLRCSPRSGDLSVYWYQQSLDQGLQFLIQYYNGEERAKGNILERFSAQQFPDLHSELNLSSLELGDSALYFCASSAGGGMNTEAFFGQGTRLTVV.

In its sample, this clonotype was seen once. The chain couples TRBV28 to TRBJ2-7, with 7 bases aligning to TRBD2. The length of the CDR3 is 15 residues. The germline CDR1 and CDR2 sequences are MDHEN and SYDVKM. The ends lost 1 base at V and 5 bases at J; junction bases unmatched: 8. CDR3 sequence reads: CASSLFRGRADEQYF. CDR3 DNA: TGTGCCAGCAGTTTATTTCGAGGGAGGGCCGACGAGCAGTACTTC. The variable domain in full, with the rest retrieved from reference TRBV28 and TRBJ2-7, is DVKVTQSSRYLVKRTGEKVFLECVQDMDHENMFWYRQDPGLGLRLIYFSYDVKMKEKGDIPEGYSVSREKKERFSLILESASTNQTSMYLCASSLFRGRADEQYFGPGTRLTVT.

The chain couples TRBV25-1 to TRBJ2-5; 7 nucleotides align to TRBD1. Unmatched junction bases numbered 6, after V lost 4 bases and J lost 4 bases. The CDR3 spans 14 residues. Germline V gene sequence: CDR1 MGHDK, CDR2 SYGVNS. The DNA for the CDR3 is TGTGCCAGCAGTGTATTGACAGGGAGAGAGACCCAGTACTTC. This codes for CASSVLTGRETQYF.

This clonotype was counted once. The gene calls are TRBV7-9 and TRBJ2-3; no definite D call. Trimming removed 5 bases at V and 4 bases at J, with 16 bases between. CDR1 is SEHNR and CDR2 is FQNEAQ in the germline V gene (reference sequence). This CDR3 contains 15 residues. The CDR3 DNA follows: TGTGCCAGCAGCCCCCTGCGTGTAGACGCAGATACGCAGTATTTT. It encodes CASSPLRVDADTQYF.

The V gene is TRBV13, the J gene TRBJ2-1; unclear D gene. From germline, CDR1 is PRHDT and CDR2 FYEKMQ (reference sequence). The CDR3 spans 16 residues. Trimming stripped 6 bases from V and 0 bases from J, with 15 bases between. This chain's CDR3 is CASSPPTASSYNEQFF. The CDR3 DNA reads as TGTGCCAGCAGTCCTCCCACGGCGAGCTCCTACAATGAGCAGTTCTTC.

This clonotype has a single count. J is TRBJ2-1 and V is TRBV29-1; D remains unclear. Germline-derived CDR1 and CDR2 are SQVTM and ANQGSEA. The CDR3 sequence is 13 residues long. V was cut by 7 bases and J by 2 bases, with 12 bases left in between. This CDR3 reads CSGQAATYNEQFF. CDR3 DNA: TGCAGCGGGCAGGCTGCTACCTACAATGAGCAGTTCTTC.

The V call is TRBV27, the J call TRBJ2-7, with D hard to call. Trimming removed 3 bases at V and 6 bases at J, with 9 bases between. This CDR3 has 12 amino acids. Looked up from germline, CDR1 is MNHEY and CDR2 is SMNVEV (reference sequence). CDR3 region: CASSFMSGEQYF. The CDR3 DNA reads TGTGCCAGCAGTTTTATGTCCGGCGAGCAGTACTTC.

V usage is TRBV7-9 and J usage is TRBJ1-2, with D hard to call. The CDR3 loop spans 12 amino acids. The V end was cut by 4 bases, the J end by 8 bases, with 11 bases between. The germline gives CDR1 SEHNR, CDR2 FQNEAQ (reference sequence). The CDR3, as DNA: TGTGCCAGCAGCTGGGATCCTCGGGGCTACACCTTC. It translates to CASSWDPRGYTF.

This clonotype was counted once. The genes are TRBV4-2 and TRBJ2-5; 7 bases fit TRBD2. CDR3 length: 20 amino acids. Germline assignment: CDR1 LGHNA and CDR2 YNFKEQ. After removal of 4 bases from V and 0 bases from J, the junction contained 20 bases not matched to a gene. The CDR3 loop reads CASSPDYLPGGVGYQETQYF. The CDR3 coding sequence is TGTGCCAGCAGCCCTGACTATCTCCCTGGGGGGGTAGGCTACCAAGAGACCCAGTACTTC.

The gene calls are TRBV6-5 and TRBJ1-2, with D possibly being TRBD1 (5 bases). From germline, CDR1 is MNHEY and CDR2 SVGAGI. Trimming removed 6 bases from V and 8 bases from J, with 13 bases in between. This CDR3 spans 12 amino acids. CDR3 sequence reads: CASSSWGEGYTF. The CDR3 DNA sequence: TGTGCCAGCAGCTCATGGGGGGAAGGCTACACCTTC.

The chain combines TRBV7-8 with TRBJ2-5, with 11 bases lining up with TRBD2. The CDR3 extends over 15 amino acids. Trimming cost V 5 bases and J 4 bases; bases outside gene matches: 6. Per germline, CDR1 SGHVS and CDR2 FQNEAQ. The CDR3 protein is CASSPPGTSGETQYF. CDR3 nucleotides: TGTGCCAGCAGCCCCCCGGGGACTAGCGGAGAGACCCAGTACTTC.

This clonotype was recorded once. This sequence joins TRBV20-1 and TRBJ2-2, with D possibly TRBD2 on 6 matching bases. The germline V and J ends were trimmed by 0 bases and 1 base, with 18 bases remaining between them. This CDR3 contains 18 residues. Germline V lookup: CDR1 DFQATT, CDR2 SNEGSKA (reference sequence). The CDR3 region is CSARDSLSPRGNTGELFF. The CDR3, as DNA: TGCAGTGCTAGAGATTCGCTGTCACCGCGGGGGAACACCGGGGAGCTGTTTTTT.

The CDR3 loop is CASSTPNTGELFF. The CDR3 nucleotides read TGTGCCAGCAGCACCCCGAACACCGGGGAGCTGTTTTTT. V and J are TRBV9 and TRBJ2-2, with unresolved D. Looked up from germline, CDR1 is SGDLS and CDR2 is YYNGEE. V was cut by 4 bases and J by 0 bases, with 4 bases left in between. This CDR3 contains 13 residues.

The chain is built from TRBV4-1 and TRBJ2-5; 8 positions agree with TRBD1. The trim removed 4 bases at V and 5 bases at J, leaving 15 bases unmatched. The germline V gene has CDR1 MGHRA and CDR2 YSYEKL. The CDR3 totals 17 residues. CDR3 coding DNA: TGCGCCAGCAGCCCTATCCACCCCGGACAGGGACAGGAGACCCAGTACTTC. Its protein is CASSPIHPGQGQETQYF.

V and J are TRBV24-1 and TRBJ2-1, with 8 nucleotides matching TRBD2. This CDR3 is 14 amino acids long. Germline CDR1 is KGHDR and CDR2 is SFDVKD. J gave up 4 bases and V 6 bases, and 4 bases lay outside the gene matches. Here the CDR3 DNA reads TGTGCCACCAGTACCGGGAGGGAATACAATGAGCAGTTCTTC. Amino acids: CATSTGREYNEQFF.

The chain couples TRBV7-9 to TRBJ1-2; D not certain. Germline CDR1 reads SEHNR; CDR2 reads FQNEAQ (reference sequence). The length of the CDR3 is 14 residues. The ends were cut back, 1 base at V and 3 bases at J, with 9 bases in the middle. As DNA, the CDR3 is TGTGCCAGCAGCTTAGAGGGCAGCCACTATGGCTACACCTTC. Its translation: CASSLEGSHYGYTF.

The rearrangement joins TRBV4-1 to TRBJ2-1; 7 bases agree with TRBD1. The germline V gene has CDR1 MGHRA and CDR2 YSYEKL. This CDR3 contains 14 residues. Trimming took 1 base from V and 6 from J; bases not matched to a gene: 3. CDR3 amino acids: CASSQVGQFNEQFF. For the CDR3, the DNA is TGCGCCAGCAGCCAAGTGGGACAGTTCAATGAGCAGTTCTTC.

The genes are TRBV12-3 or TRBV12-4 and TRBJ1-1, with a tentative D call TRBD1 (6 bases). CDR3 length: 15 residues. Trimming removed 6 bases from V and 1 base from J, with 15 bases in between. This chain's CDR3 is CASSAPGHRNTEAFF. CDR3 DNA sequence: TGTGCCAGCAGCGCCCCGGGACACCGGAACACTGAAGCTTTCTTT.

The chain links TRBV12-3 or TRBV12-4 to TRBJ2-2, with D perhaps matching TRBD1 or TRBD2 (6 bases each). V was trimmed by 3 bases and J by 7 bases, leaving 9 bases between them. CDR3 length: 13 amino acids. The CDR3 DNA sequence: TGTGCCAGCAGTTTCGGGGGCGGCGGGGAGCTGTTTTTT. Translation gives CASSFGGGGELFF.

The V gene is TRBV14, the J gene TRBJ2-7, with 8 nucleotides matching TRBD1. Germline CDR1 SGHDN, CDR2 FVKESK. V lost 5 bases, J lost 0 bases, and 6 bases stayed unmatched. This CDR3 is built from 15 residues. CDR3 in amino acids: CASSVMGQASYEQYF. CDR3 DNA sequence: TGTGCCAGCAGCGTTATGGGACAGGCCTCCTACGAGCAGTACTTC.

This chain connects TRBV14 to TRBJ2-3; D is undetermined. Deletions cut 0 bases from V and 4 bases from J, with 11 bases between. Germline V CDR1 and CDR2: SGHDN, FVKESK. CDR3 length: 15 amino acids. CDR3 bases: TGTGCCAGCAGCCAAGACGAGGTGAGAGCAGATACGCAGTATTTT. This sequence encodes CASSQDEVRADTQYF.